This TCR beta chain is drawn from a study of blood T cell repertoires in COVID-19. Study summary: T cells, B-cell-depleted T cells, or PBMCs provided the cDNA or gDNA that served as material.

Trimming cost V 2 bases and J 6 bases; bases outside gene matches: 5. The CDR3 is 15 residues long. CDR1 and CDR2 (germline): LGHNA, YNFKEQ. Profiling relied on immunoSEQ multiplex PCR, and the TCRdb table lists in-frame clones only, not all of them. Of about 47,000 clones listed, roughly 90% are singletons. The chain joins TRBV4-2 to TRBJ1-4; 8 bases map to TRBD1. Sequencing input: peripheral blood. The sequence was collected from a man in his fifties or sixties with active COVID-19. Here the CDR3 reads CASSQLQGVDEKLFF. CDR3 coding DNA: TGTGCCAGCAGCCAACTACAGGGGGTTGATGAAAAACTGTTTTTT.